This passage covers 20 T cell receptor beta chains from one sample sequenced in a study of shared clonotypes between healthy human individuals. TCRdb's table, derived via immunoSEQ multiplex PCR, lists solely in-frame clones and lacks some. The sample contains 400,000 to 600,000 clones, 75% to 80% of which appear only once. Sequencing input: PBMCs. The receptors were sampled from a woman aged 40 to 55 in good health. Some clones in this sample may be carry-over from other donors' samples.

The V gene is TRBV28, the J gene TRBJ2-1, with 12 positions matching TRBD2. CDR3 size: 15 residues. Germline V gene data show CDR1 as MDHEN and CDR2 as SYDVKM. Trimming took 7 bases from V and 12 from J; bases not matched to a gene: 13. CDR3 region: CASIPGLAGGRWQFF. In DNA, the CDR3 is TGTGCCAGCATCCCGGGACTAGCGGGTGGAAGGTGGCAGTTCTTC.

The V and J genes are TRBV25-1 and TRBJ2-1; TRBD2 aligns across 14 bases. In germline, CDR1 is MGHDK, CDR2 SYGVNS. The CDR3 is 16 residues long. The ends lost 4 bases at V and 5 bases at J; junction bases unmatched: 4. This CDR3 is CASSGTSGRRNNEQFF. DNA of the CDR3: TGTGCCAGCAGTGGGACTAGCGGGAGGCGAAACAATGAGCAGTTCTTC.

The J gene is TRBJ1-3, the V gene TRBV4-2; D might be TRBD1 (6 bases). V lost 1 base, J lost 5 bases, and 12 bases lay in between. Germline CDR1 LGHNA, CDR2 YNFKEQ. This CDR3 has 15 amino acids. The CDR3, as DNA: TGTGCCAGCAGCCAAGGGACAGTTACAAGAAACACCATATATTTT. Residues: CASSQGTVTRNTIYF.

This clone was seen once. This rearrangement joins TRBV14 to TRBJ1-1; D might be TRBD1 (6 bases). Germline CDR1 is SGHDN and CDR2 is FVKESK. V shed 1 base and J shed 6 bases, with 12 bases lying between them. This CDR3 has 14 residues. This chain's CDR3 is CASSQGRGSAEAFF. In DNA form, the CDR3 reads TGTGCCAGCAGCCAAGGCAGGGGTAGTGCTGAAGCTTTCTTT.

The chain recombines TRBV5-4 with TRBJ2-7, with 12 bases lining up with TRBD2. This CDR3 is 18 amino acids long. Looked up from germline, CDR1 is SGHNT and CDR2 is YYREEE (reference sequence). J gave up 6 bases and V 1 base, and 14 bases lay outside the gene matches. Written as DNA, the CDR3 is TGTGCCAGCAGCTTGATCGACACGGGACTAGCGGGCTCCACCGAGCAGTACTTC. Protein sequence: CASSLIDTGLAGSTEQYF.

This chain joins TRBV29-1 and TRBJ2-5; no reliable D call. The CDR3 consists of 15 residues. Germline assignment: CDR1 SQVTM and CDR2 ANQGSEA. Between the trimmed V and J ends, which lost 1 base and 2 bases, there was a span of 14 bases. In DNA form, the CDR3 reads TGCAGCGTTGAAGCCCACGCAGCCTTTCAAGAGACCCAGTACTTC. Protein sequence: CSVEAHAAFQETQYF.

This clone was observed many times. This chain joins TRBV4-1 and TRBJ2-3; D gene unclear. Trimming stripped 2 bases from V and 3 bases from J, with 9 bases between. This CDR3 spans 14 amino acids. In germline, CDR1 is MGHRA, CDR2 YSYEKL. CDR3 region: CASSQRLDTDTQYF. DNA for the CDR3: TGCGCCAGCAGCCAACGACTGGATACAGATACGCAGTATTTT.

V is TRBV5-4 and J is TRBJ2-5, with 11 nucleotides matching TRBD1. This CDR3 is 16 amino acids long. The V segment lost 4 bases and the J segment 6 bases; nucleotides outside the gene matches: 11. Germline V gene lookup returns CDR1 SGHNT and CDR2 YYREEE (reference sequence). The CDR3 sequence: CASSLPGTGGTQTQYF. CDR3 DNA sequence: TGTGCCAGCAGCCTCCCGGGGACAGGGGGGACGCAGACCCAGTACTTC.

The chain couples TRBV28 to TRBJ1-3; unclear D gene. The CDR3 has 13 amino acids. V lost 6 bases and J 3 bases, leaving 9 bases between the germline ends. Germline loops: CDR1 MDHEN, CDR2 SYDVKM. DNA for the CDR3: TGTGCCAGCAGGAAGGGATTTGGAAACACCATATATTTT. Encoded protein: CASRKGFGNTIYF.

This clone occurred many times. The chain couples TRBV7-6 to TRBJ2-7; 11 nucleotides agree with TRBD1. CDR1 and CDR2 from the germline V gene are SGHVS and FNYEAQ. V lost 3 bases and J lost 4; bases outside the gene matches: 11. The CDR3 loop spans 17 amino acids. The CDR3 reads CASSLGQGGLGGYEQYF. The DNA for the CDR3 is TGTGCCAGCAGCTTGGGACAGGGGGGACTAGGAGGTTACGAGCAGTACTTC.

The chain links TRBV7-3 to TRBJ2-1; 11 bases are shared with TRBD2. Losses at the gene ends were 3 bases for V and 9 bases for J; bases not matched to a gene: 7. This CDR3 has 15 residues. Per the germline V gene, CDR1 is SGHTA and CDR2 is FQGTGA. The CDR3 DNA reads as TGTGCCAGCAGCTTCACACCGGGACTAGCGGCTGAGCAGTTCTTC. Amino acid sequence: CASSFTPGLAAEQFF. Combining the CDR3 with reference TRBV7-3 and TRBJ2-1 gives the whole variable domain GAGVSQTPSNKVTEKGKYVELRCDPISGHTALYWYRQSLGQGPEFLIYFQGTGAADDSGLPNDRFFAVRPEGSVSTLKIQRTERGDSAVYLCASSFTPGLAAEQFFGPGTRLTVL.

The chain uses TRBV27 and TRBJ1-6, with TRBD1 matching over 7 bases. The CDR3 consists of 18 residues. The germline CDR1 and CDR2 sequences are MNHEY and SMNVEV (reference sequence). After removal of 3 bases from V and 8 bases from J, the junction contained 16 bases not matched to a gene. The CDR3 sequence: CASSFSGGEQGVYSPLHF. The CDR3 nucleotides read TGTGCCAGCAGTTTTAGCGGTGGTGAGCAGGGGGTTTATTCACCCCTCCACTTT.

This chain joins TRBV7-2 and TRBJ2-7, with 10 positions matching TRBD2. Germline CDR1 SGHTA, CDR2 FQGNSA. The V segment lost 5 bases and the J segment 2 bases; nucleotides outside the gene matches: 9. The CDR3 spans 16 residues. The CDR3 nucleotides read TGTGCCAGCAGCCCTGGACTAGCGGAAGGGACCTACGAGCAGTACTTC. Translating gives CASSPGLAEGTYEQYF.

This sequence joins TRBV7-2 and TRBJ1-1; D possibly corresponds to TRBD1 (5 bases). The CDR3 extends over 11 amino acids. V was pared by 3 bases and J by 11 bases, with 10 bases between. Germline V lookup: CDR1 SGHTA, CDR2 FQGNSA. CDR3 bases: TGTGCCAGCAGCTTGACAGTGCGTGCTTTCTTT. Translating gives CASSLTVRAFF.

The chain links TRBV2 to TRBJ2-1, with 8 bases lining up with TRBD2. Germline CDR1 and CDR2: SNHLY and FYNNEI. Trimming removed 2 bases from V and 2 bases from J; junction bases left unmatched: 5. This CDR3 region has 16 residues. CDR3 amino acids: CASSEYTSGPYNEQFF. CDR3 in DNA: TGTGCCAGCAGTGAATATACTAGCGGACCCTACAATGAGCAGTTCTTC.

The chain couples TRBV29-1 to TRBJ1-5; possibly TRBD1 for D (6 bases). Deletions cut 5 bases from V and 2 bases from J, with 22 bases between. The CDR3 loop spans 17 amino acids. From germline, CDR1 is SQVTM and CDR2 ANQGSEA. CDR3 in amino acids: CSVLAGERVVGNQPQHF. The CDR3 coding sequence is TGCAGCGTTCTGGCAGGGGAACGGGTTGTTGGCAATCAGCCCCAGCATTTT.

This sequence joins TRBV5-1 and TRBJ2-3; 10 positions match TRBD2. Germline loops: CDR1 SGHRS, CDR2 YFSETQ. J gave up 3 bases and V 4 bases, and 5 bases lay outside the gene matches. The CDR3 is 15 amino acids. The CDR3 nucleotides read TGCGCCAGCAGCACCGGACTAGCGGTTACAGATACGCAGTATTTT. Amino acid sequence: CASSTGLAVTDTQYF. Full variable domain (rest looked up from reference TRBV5-1 and TRBJ2-3): KAGVTQTPRYLIKTRGQQVTLSCSPISGHRSVSWYQQTPGQGLQFLFEYFSETQRNKGNFPGRFSGRQFSNSRSEMNVSTLELGDSALYLCASSTGLAVTDTQYFGPGTRLTVL.

The chain recombines TRBV28 with TRBJ2-1; 15 positions agree with TRBD2. The CDR3 runs to 15 residues. The V segment lost 6 bases and the J segment 7 bases; nucleotides outside the gene matches: 4. The V gene's germline CDR1 is MDHEN and CDR2 SYDVKM. CDR3 region: CASRTGTSGRNEQFF. In nucleotides, the CDR3 is TGTGCCAGCAGAACCGGGACTAGCGGGAGGAATGAGCAGTTCTTC.

The chain has TRBV7-6 and TRBJ2-7; no clear D gene. The length of the CDR3 is 11 residues. Trimming shortened V by 5 bases and J by 5 bases, and 7 bases separated the two germline ends. The V gene's germline CDR1 is SGHVS and CDR2 FNYEAQ. CDR3 protein: CASSPYDEQYF. CDR3 nucleotide sequence: TGTGCCAGCAGCCCCTACGACGAGCAGTACTTC.

This chain links TRBV6-4 with TRBJ2-3; TRBD2 aligns across 8 bases. Germline V gives CDR1 MRHNA, CDR2 SNTAGT. There are 14 residues in the CDR3. Trimming removed 6 bases from V and 6 bases from J; junction bases left unmatched: 8. CDR3 sequence reads: CASSPAGESDTQYF. The DNA for the CDR3 is TGTGCCAGCAGCCCAGCGGGAGAGTCGGATACGCAGTATTTT.